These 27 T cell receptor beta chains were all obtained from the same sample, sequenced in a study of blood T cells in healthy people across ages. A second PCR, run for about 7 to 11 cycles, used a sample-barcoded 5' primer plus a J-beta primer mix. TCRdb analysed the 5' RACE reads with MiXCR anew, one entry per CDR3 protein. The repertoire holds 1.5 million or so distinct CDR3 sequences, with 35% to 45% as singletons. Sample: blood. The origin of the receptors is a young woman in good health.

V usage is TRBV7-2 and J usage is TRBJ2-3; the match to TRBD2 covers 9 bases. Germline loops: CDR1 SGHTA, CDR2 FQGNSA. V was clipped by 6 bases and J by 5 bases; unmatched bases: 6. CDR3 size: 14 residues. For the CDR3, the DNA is TGTGCCAGCAGTTCCGGACTAGCGAAAGATACGCAGTATTTT. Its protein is CASSSGLAKDTQYF.

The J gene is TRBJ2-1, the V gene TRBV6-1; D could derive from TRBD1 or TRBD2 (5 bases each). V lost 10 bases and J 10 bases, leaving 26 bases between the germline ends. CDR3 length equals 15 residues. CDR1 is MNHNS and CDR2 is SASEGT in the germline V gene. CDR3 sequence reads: CAITRRDLDSYEQFF. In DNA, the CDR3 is TGTGCCATTACTCGAAGGGACCTCGACTCCTACGAGCAGTTCTTC.

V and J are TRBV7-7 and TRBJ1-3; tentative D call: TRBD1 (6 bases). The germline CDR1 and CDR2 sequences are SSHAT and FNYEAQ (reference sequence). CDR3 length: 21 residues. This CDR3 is CAGSSLAPARGIPFSGNTIYF. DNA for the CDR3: TGTGCTGGCAGCTCCCTTGCACCGGCCAGGGGAATTCCCTTCTCTGGAAACACCATATATTTT. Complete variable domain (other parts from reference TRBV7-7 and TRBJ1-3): GAGVSQSPRYKVTKRGQDVTLRCDPISSHATLYWYQQALGQGPEFLTYFNYEAQPDKSGLPSDRFSAERPEGSISTLTIQRTEQRDSAMYRCAGSSLAPARGIPFSGNTIYFGEGSWLTVV.

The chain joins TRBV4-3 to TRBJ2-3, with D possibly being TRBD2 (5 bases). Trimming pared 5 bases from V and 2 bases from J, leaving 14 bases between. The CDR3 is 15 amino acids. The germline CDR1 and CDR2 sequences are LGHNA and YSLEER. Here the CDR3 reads CASSKVDYYTDTQYF. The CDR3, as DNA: TGCGCCAGCAGCAAAGTTGACTACTACACAGATACGCAGTATTTT.

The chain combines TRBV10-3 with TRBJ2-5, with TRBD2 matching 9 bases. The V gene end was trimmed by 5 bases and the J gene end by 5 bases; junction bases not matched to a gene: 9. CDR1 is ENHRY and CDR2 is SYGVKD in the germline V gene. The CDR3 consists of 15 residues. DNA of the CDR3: TGTGCCATCAGTTTCCCAGCGGGAGGACGGGAGACCCAGTACTTC. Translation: CAISFPAGGRETQYF.

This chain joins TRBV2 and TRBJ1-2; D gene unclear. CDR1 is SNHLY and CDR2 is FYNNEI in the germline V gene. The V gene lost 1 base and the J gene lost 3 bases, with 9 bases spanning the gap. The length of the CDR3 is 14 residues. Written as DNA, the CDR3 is TGTGCCAGCAGTGAAGAGGCCGGCGACTATGGCTACACCTTC. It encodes CASSEEAGDYGYTF.

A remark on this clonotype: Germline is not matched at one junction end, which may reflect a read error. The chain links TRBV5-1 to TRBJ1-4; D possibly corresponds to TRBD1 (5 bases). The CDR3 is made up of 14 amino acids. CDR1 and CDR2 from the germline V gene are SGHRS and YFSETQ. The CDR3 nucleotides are TGCGCCACCAGCGTCGGGACGTCTCGTGAAAAACTGTTTTTT. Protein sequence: CATSVGTSREKLFF.

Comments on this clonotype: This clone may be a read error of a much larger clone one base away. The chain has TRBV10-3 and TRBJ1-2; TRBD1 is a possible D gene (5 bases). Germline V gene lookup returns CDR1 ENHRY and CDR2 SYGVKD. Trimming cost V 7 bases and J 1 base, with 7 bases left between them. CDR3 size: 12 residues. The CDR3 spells CAITDSNYGYTF. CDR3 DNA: TGTGCCATCACTGACAGTAACTATGGCTACACCTTC.

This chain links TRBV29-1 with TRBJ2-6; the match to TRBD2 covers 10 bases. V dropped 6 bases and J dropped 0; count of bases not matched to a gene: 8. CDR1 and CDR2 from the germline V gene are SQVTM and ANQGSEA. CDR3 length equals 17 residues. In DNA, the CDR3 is TGCAGCGTGCTGCTAGCGGGAGCCCCCTCTGGGGCCAACGTCCTGACTTTC. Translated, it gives CSVLLAGAPSGANVLTF. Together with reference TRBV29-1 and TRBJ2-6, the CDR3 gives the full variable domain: SAVISQKPSRDICQRGTSLTIQCQVDSQVTMMFWYRQQPGQSLTLIATANQGSEATYESGFVIDKFPISRPNLTFSTLTVSNMSPEDSSIYLCSVLLAGAPSGANVLTFGAGSRLTVL.

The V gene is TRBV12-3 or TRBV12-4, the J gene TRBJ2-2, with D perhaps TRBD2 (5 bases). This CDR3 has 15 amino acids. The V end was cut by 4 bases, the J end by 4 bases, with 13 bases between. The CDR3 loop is CASSSRTRGTGELFF. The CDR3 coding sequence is TGTGCCAGCAGTTCCAGGACCCGGGGCACCGGGGAGCTGTTTTTT.

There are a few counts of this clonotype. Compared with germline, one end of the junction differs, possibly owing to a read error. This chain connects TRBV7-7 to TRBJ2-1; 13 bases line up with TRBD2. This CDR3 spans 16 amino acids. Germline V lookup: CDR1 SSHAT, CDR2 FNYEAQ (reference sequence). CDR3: CASSPRGLAGDNEQFF. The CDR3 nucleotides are TGTGCTAGCAGCCCCCGTGGACTAGCGGGGGACAATGAGCAGTTCTTC.

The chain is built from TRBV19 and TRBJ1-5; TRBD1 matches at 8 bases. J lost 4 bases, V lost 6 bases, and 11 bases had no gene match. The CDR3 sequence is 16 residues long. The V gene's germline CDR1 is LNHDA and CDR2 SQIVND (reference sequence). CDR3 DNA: TGTGCCAGTAGCCCTACCCGGACAGGGCTGAATCAGCCCCAGCATTTT. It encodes CASSPTRTGLNQPQHF.

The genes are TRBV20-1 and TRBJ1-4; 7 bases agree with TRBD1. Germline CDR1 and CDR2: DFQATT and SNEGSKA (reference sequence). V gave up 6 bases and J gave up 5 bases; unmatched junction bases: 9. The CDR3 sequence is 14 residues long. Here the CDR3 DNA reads TGCAGTGCCACGGGCCGACAGGGAAATGAAAAACTGTTTTTT. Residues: CSATGRQGNEKLFF.

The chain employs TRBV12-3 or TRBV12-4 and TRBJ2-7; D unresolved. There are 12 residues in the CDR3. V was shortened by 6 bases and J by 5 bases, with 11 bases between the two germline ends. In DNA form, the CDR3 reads TGTGCCAGCAGCTCTCCCTACCACGAGCAGTACTTC. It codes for CASSSPYHEQYF.

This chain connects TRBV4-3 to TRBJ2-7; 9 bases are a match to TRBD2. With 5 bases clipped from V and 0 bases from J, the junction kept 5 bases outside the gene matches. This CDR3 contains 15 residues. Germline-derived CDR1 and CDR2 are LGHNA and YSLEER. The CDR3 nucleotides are TGCGCCAGCAGCATTAGCGGGGGCATCTCCTACGAGCAGTACTTC. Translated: CASSISGGISYEQYF.

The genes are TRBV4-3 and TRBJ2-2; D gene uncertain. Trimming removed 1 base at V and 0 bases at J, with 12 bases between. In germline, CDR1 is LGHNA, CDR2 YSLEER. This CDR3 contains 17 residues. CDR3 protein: CASSQVFRTANTGELFF. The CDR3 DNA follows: TGCGCCAGCAGCCAAGTTTTTCGGACCGCGAACACCGGGGAGCTGTTTTTT.

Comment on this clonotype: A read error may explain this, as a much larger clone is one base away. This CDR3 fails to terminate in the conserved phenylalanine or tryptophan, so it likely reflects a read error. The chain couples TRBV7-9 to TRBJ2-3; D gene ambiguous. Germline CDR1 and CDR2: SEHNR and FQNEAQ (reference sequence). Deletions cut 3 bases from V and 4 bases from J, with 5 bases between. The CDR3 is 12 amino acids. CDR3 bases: TGTGCCAGCAGCTTTCTACCAGATACGCAGTATGTT. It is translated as CASSFLPDTQYV.

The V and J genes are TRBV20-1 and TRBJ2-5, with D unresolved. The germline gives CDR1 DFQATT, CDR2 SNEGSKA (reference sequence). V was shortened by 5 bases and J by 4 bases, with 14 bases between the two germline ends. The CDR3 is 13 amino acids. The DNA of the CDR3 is TGCAGTGCTTATCGGGCGTCGGGAGAGACCCAGTACTTC. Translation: CSAYRASGETQYF.

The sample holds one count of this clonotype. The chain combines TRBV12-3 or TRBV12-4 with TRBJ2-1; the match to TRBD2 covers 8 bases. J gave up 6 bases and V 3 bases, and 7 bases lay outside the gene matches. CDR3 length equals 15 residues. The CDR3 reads CASSLEREPLNEQFF. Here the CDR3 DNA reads TGTGCCAGCAGTTTGGAGCGGGAGCCCCTCAATGAGCAGTTCTTC.

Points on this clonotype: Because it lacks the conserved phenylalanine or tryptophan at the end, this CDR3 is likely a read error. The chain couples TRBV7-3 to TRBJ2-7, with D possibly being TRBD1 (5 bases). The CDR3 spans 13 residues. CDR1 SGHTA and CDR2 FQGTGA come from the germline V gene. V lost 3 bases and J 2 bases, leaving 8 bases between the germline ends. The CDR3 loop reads CASSFDSTYEQYL. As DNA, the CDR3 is TGTGCCAGCAGCTTCGACAGTACCTACGAGCAGTACCTC.

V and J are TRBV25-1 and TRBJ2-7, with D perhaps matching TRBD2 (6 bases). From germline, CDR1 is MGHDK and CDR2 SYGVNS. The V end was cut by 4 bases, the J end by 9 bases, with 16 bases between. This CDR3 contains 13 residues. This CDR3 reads CASSVWGRAGQYF. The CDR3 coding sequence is TGTGCCAGCAGTGTTTGGGGCAGAGCGGGGCAGTACTTC.

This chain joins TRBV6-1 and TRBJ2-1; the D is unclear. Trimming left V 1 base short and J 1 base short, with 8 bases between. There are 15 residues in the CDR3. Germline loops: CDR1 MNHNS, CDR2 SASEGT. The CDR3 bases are TGTGCCAGCAGTGAAGGAGGAAGGTCCTACAATGAGCAGTTCTTC. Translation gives CASSEGGRSYNEQFF.

This CDR3 is CASSLAQGKETQYF. The DNA of the CDR3 is TGTGCCAGCAGCTTAGCGCAGGGGAAGGAGACCCAGTACTTC. V usage is TRBV7-8 and J usage is TRBJ2-7, with a tentative D call TRBD1 (6 bases). The J call may be in error: the DNA end matches TRBJ2-5 better. Germline V lookup: CDR1 SGHVS, CDR2 FQNEAQ. The CDR3 has 14 amino acids.

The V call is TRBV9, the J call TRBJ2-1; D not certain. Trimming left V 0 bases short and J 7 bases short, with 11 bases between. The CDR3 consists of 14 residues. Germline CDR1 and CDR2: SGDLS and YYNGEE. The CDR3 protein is CASSVASNQNEQFF. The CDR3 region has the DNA TGTGCCAGCAGCGTAGCGTCCAACCAGAATGAGCAGTTCTTC.

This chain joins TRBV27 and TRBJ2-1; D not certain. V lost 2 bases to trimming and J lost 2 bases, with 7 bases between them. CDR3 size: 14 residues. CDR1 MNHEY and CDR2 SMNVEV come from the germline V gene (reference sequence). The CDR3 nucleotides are TGTGCCAGCAGTTTAGCGCCTCCCTACAATGAGCAGTTCTTC. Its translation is CASSLAPPYNEQFF.

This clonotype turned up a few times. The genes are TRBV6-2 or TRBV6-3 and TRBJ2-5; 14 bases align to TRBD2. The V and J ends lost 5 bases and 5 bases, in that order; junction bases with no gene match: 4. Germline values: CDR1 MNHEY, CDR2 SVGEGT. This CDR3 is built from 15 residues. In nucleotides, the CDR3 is TGTGCCAGCAGTACCGGGACTAGCGGGGGTGAGACCCAGTACTTC. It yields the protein CASSTGTSGGETQYF.

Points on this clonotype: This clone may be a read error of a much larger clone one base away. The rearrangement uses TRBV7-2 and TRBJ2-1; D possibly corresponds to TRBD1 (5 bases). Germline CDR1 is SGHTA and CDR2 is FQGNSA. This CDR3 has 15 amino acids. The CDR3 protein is CASSKTGSSYNKQFF. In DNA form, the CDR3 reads TGTGCCAGCAGTAAAACAGGTAGCTCCTACAATAAGCAGTTCTTC.